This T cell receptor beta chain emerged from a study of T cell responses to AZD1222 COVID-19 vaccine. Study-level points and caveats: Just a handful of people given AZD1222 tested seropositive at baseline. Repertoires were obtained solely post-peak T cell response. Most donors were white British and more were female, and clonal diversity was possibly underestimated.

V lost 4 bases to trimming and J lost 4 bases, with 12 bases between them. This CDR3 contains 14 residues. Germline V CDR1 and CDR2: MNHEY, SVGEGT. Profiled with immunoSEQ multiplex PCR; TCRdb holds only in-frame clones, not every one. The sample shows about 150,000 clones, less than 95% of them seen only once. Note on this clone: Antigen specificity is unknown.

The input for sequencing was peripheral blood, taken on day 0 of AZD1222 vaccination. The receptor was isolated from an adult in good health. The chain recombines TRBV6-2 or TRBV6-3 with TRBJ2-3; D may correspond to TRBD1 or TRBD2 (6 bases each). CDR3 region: CASSFGGDADTQYF. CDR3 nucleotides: TGTGCCAGCAGTTTCGGGGGCGACGCAGATACGCAGTATTTT.